The clone carrying this T cell receptor (beta chain) has only a few counts. The antigen is unknown. The record originates from a study of identical twins. Study-wide findings and caveats: Memory repertoires lacked the insertion deficit that abundant cord blood beta clonotypes showed.

The CDR3 loop spans 15 amino acids. Germline V gene data show CDR1 as MNHEY and CDR2 as SVGEGT. Trimming pared 5 bases from V and 5 bases from J, leaving 18 bases between. Addition of a universal primer site occurred through template switching, and cDNA carried unique molecular identifiers. TCRdb analysed the 5' RACE reads with MiXCR anew, one entry per CDR3 protein. This sample has fewer than 900,000 distinct CDR3 sequences, with 21% found just once. This sample was also put to use in a study of T cells expressing NK-cell markers.

Source material: PBMCs. This TCR was sampled from a young woman in good health. The chain has TRBV6-2 or TRBV6-3 and TRBJ2-5; D is perhaps TRBD1 (6 bases). The CDR3 loop is CASSRTGTPLETQYF. The DNA for the CDR3 is TGTGCCAGCAGTCGCACCGGGACACCCCTCGAGACCCAGTACTTC.